This TCR beta chain was identified in a study of T-cell memory formation after mild COVID-19. Whole-study context: Largely, TCR clusters stayed within a single donor. Study-wide results and caveats: Clones that contracted from day 15 to 85 had balanced CD4/CD8; later expanders were CD4+ biased.

As for this clonotype: Its antigen is unknown.

J gave up 0 bases and V 4 bases, and 6 bases lay outside the gene matches. This CDR3 has 15 residues. Germline values: CDR1 SGHAT, CDR2 FQDESV (reference sequence). 5'RACE, which relied on constant-segment primers, yielded TCR alpha and TCR beta cDNA libraries carrying sample barcodes and UMIs. TCRdb called the 5' RACE reads again in MiXCR, with one record for every CDR3 protein. This table holds about 350,000 distinct CDR3 sequences, approximately 14% found once. Source material: PBMCs or a T cell subset sorted from them (not recorded which). The clonotype originates from a man younger than 35 who had mild COVID-19 (a few samples of this study predate the infection). Cell type and time point are not known. The chain joins TRBV11-1 to TRBJ2-7, with 7 bases lining up with TRBD1. The CDR3 bases are TGTGCCAGCAGCTCCTATACAGGGGTCTCCTACGAGCAGTACTTC. It translates to CASSSYTGVSYEQYF.